This T cell receptor (beta chain) was captured in a study of blood T cells in healthy people across ages. Study-wide results and caveats: A roughly linear fall in TCR beta diversity per million T cells was seen with increasing age. The CMV status of each donor remained undetermined, and this could have confounded shifts in expanded clonotypes.

The count of this clonotype is one. Its antigen is undetermined. Alongside a J-beta primer mix, a sample-barcoded 5' primer served in a second PCR lasting roughly 6 to 11 cycles. Each cDNA molecule was tagged by a template-switch adaptor with 12 random nucleotides. From the 5' RACE reads, TCRdb called clonotypes with MiXCR, one entry per CDR3 protein. The sample has about 1.8 million distinct CDR3 sequences, approximately 50% seen once. It was roughly 10 milliliters of peripheral blood that were drawn from each donor. Input material: blood. This clonotype was obtained from a woman aged 40 to 50 in good health.

This CDR3 reads CASSQWGDYGYTF. CDR3 DNA: TGTGCCAGCAGCCAGTGGGGGGACTATGGCTACACCTTC. The chain employs TRBV3-1 and TRBJ1-2, with TRBD1 as a possible D gene (5 bases). The CDR3 has 13 residues. Trimming removed 3 bases from V and 3 bases from J, with 8 bases in between. CDR1 is LGHDT and CDR2 is YNNKEL in the germline V gene (reference sequence).